This TCR beta chain is from a study of tumor and adjacent non-tumor tissue in lung cancer. Study-wide findings and caveats: Compared with tumor, normal lung showed significantly lower TCR diversity.

The CDR3 is made up of 13 amino acids. The germline V gene has CDR1 SGHAT and CDR2 FQNNGV. No cell sorting was done before RNA was extracted from the tissue. This non-tumor lung sample came from over 3 cm beyond the tumor edge. Remarks on this clonotype: What it recognizes is unknown. A junction end diverges from the germline sequence, so it may reflect a read error.

The library came from three nested PCR rounds adapted from ARM-PCR protocols. TCRdb re-called the multiplex PCR reads with MiXCR, one entry per CDR3 protein. The sample has 90,000 to 100,000 distinct CDR3 sequences, 80% seen once. The rearrangement links TRBV11-2 to TRBJ1-3; D uncertain. Material: distant non-tumor lung tissue. The clonotype originates from a man aged 60-69 years with small cell lung cancer. The CDR3 here is CASTLGEINTIYF. The CDR3 DNA sequence: TGTGCCAGCACCTTAGGAGAGATAAACACCATATATTTT.